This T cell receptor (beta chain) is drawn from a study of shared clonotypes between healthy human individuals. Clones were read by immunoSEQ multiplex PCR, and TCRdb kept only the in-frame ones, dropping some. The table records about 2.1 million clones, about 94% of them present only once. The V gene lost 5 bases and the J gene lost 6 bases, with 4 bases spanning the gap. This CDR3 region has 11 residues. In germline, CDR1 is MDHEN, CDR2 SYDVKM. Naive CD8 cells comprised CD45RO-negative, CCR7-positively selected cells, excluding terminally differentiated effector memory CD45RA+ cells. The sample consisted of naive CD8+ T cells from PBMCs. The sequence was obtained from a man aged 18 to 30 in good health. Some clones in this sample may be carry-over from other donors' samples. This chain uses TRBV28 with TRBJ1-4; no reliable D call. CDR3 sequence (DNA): TGTGCCAGCAGTGTATATGAAAAACTGTTTTTT. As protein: CASSVYEKLFF.